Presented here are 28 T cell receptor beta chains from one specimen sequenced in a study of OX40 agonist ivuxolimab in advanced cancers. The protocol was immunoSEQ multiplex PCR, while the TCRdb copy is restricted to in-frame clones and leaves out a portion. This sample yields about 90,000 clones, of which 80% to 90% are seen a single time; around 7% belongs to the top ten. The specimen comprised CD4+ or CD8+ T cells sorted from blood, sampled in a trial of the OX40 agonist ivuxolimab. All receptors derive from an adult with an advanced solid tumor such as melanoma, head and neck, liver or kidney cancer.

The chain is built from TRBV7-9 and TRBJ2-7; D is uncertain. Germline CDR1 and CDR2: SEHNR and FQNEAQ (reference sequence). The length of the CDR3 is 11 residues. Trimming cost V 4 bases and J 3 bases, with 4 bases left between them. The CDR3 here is CASSSYYEQYF. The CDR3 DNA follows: TGTGCCAGCAGCTCTTACTACGAGCAGTACTTC.

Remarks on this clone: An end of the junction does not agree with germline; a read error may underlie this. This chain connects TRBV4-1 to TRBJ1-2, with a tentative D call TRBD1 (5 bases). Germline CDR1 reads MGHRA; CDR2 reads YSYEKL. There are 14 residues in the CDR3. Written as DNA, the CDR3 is TGCGCCAGCAGCCAAGACAACAGAGAATGGGGGTGGGCCTTC. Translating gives CASSQDNREWGWAF.

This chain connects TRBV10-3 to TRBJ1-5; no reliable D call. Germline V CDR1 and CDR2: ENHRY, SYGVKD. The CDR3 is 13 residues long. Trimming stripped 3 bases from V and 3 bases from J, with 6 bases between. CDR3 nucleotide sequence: TGTGCCATCAGTGACGATTTCAATCAGCCCCAGCATTTT. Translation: CAISDDFNQPQHF.

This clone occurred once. In DNA form, the CDR3 reads TGTGCCAGCAGTCCCCAAGGGAGGGGGCAAACTAATGAAAAACTGTTTTTT. Residues: CASSPQGRGQTNEKLFF. This chain links TRBV27 with TRBJ1-4; 7 bases map to TRBD1. In germline, CDR1 is MNHEY, CDR2 SMNVEV (reference sequence). V was pared by 5 bases and J by 1 base, with 10 bases of the junction left unmatched. This CDR3 has 17 residues. Filled out from reference TRBV27 and TRBJ1-4, the complete variable domain reads EAQVTQNPRYLITVTGKKLTVTCSQNMNHEYMSWYRQDPGLGLRQIYYSMNVEVTDKGDVPEGYKVSRKEKRNFPLILESPSPNQTSLYFCASSPQGRGQTNEKLFFGSGTQLSVL.

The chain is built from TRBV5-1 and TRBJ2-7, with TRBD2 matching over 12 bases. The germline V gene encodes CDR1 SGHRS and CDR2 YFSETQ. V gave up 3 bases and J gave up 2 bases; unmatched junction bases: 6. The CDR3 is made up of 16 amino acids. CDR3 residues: CASSSGLAGFPYEQYF. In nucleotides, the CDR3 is TGCGCCAGCAGCTCCGGACTAGCGGGGTTCCCCTACGAGCAGTACTTC.

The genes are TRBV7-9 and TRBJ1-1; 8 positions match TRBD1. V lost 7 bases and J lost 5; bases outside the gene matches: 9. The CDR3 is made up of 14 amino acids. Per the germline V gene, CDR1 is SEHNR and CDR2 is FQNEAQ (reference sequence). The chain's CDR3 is CASNRGQARTEAFF. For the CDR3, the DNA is TGTGCCAGCAACCGGGGACAGGCGAGGACTGAAGCTTTCTTT.

The CDR3 loop reads CASSADYGYTF. CDR3 DNA sequence: TGTGCCAGCAGCGCGGACTATGGCTACACCTTC. The chain couples TRBV9 to TRBJ1-2; D is unclear. The CDR3 has 11 amino acids. Germline CDR1 is SGDLS and CDR2 is YYNGEE. The V and J ends lost 3 bases and 3 bases respectively, with 3 bases between them.

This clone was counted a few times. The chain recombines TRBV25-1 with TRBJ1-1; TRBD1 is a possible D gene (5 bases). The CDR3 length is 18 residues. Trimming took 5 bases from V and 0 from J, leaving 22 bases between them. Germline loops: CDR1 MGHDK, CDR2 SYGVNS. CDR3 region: CASSRTLYDRTLNTEAFF. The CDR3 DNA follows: TGTGCCAGCAGTCGGACCCTGTATGACAGAACCTTGAACACTGAAGCTTTCTTT.

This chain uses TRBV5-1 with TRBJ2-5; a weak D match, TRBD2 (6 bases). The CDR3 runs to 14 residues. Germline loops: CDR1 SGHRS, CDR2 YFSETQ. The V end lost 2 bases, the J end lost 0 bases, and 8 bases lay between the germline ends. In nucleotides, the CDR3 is TGCGCCAGCAGCTTAAGGACTAACCAAGAGACCCAGTACTTC. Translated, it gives CASSLRTNQETQYF.

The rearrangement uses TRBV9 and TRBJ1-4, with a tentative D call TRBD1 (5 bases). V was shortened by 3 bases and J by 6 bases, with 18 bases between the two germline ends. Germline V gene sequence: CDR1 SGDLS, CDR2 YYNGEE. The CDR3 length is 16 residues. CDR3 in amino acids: CASSAQRDPRDEKLFF. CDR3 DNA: TGTGCCAGCAGCGCACAACGGGACCCCCGCGATGAAAAACTGTTTTTT.

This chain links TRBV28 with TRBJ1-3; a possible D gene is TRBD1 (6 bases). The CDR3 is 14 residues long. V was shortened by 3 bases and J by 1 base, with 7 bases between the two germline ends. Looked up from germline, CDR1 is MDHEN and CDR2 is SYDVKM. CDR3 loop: CASSFTGSGNTIYF. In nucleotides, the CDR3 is TGTGCCAGCAGTTTTACAGGGTCTGGAAACACCATATATTTT. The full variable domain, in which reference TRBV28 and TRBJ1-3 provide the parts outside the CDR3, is DVKVTQSSRYLVKRTGEKVFLECVQDMDHENMFWYRQDPGLGLRLIYFSYDVKMKEKGDIPEGYSVSREKKERFSLILESASTNQTSMYLCASSFTGSGNTIYFGEGSWLTVV.

The CDR3: CASSRGTTRDSPLHF. Here the CDR3 DNA reads TGTGCCAGCAGCCGAGGGACGACGAGGGACTCACCCCTCCACTTT. V and J are TRBV6-5 and TRBJ1-6; D perhaps matches TRBD1 (5 bases). The CDR3 is 15 residues long. The germline V and J ends were trimmed by 6 bases and 10 bases, with 19 bases remaining between them. Germline lookup yields CDR1 MNHEY and CDR2 SVGAGI.

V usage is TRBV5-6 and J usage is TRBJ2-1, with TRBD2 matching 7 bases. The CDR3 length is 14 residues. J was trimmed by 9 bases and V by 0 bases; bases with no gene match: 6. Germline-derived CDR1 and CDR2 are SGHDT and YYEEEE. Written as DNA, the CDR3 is TGTGCCAGCAGCTTGGGTGGGAGGGACTTTGAGCAGTTCTTC. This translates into CASSLGGRDFEQFF.

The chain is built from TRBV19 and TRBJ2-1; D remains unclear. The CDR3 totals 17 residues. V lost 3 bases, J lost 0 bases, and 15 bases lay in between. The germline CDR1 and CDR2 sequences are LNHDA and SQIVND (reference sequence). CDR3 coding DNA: TGTGCCAGTAGTATCAGTTCCCCTCCCAGCTCCTACAATGAGCAGTTCTTC. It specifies CASSISSPPSSYNEQFF.

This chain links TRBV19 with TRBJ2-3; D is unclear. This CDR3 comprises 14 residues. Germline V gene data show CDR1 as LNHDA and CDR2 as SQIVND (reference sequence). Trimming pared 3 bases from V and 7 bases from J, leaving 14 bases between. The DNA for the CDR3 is TGTGCCAGTAGTATTCGGGCAGGCTCCAATACGCAGTATTTT. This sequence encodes CASSIRAGSNTQYF.

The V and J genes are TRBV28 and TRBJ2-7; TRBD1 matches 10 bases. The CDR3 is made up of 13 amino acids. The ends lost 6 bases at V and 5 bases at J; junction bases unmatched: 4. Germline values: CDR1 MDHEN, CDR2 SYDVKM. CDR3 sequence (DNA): TGTGCCAGCAGAAGACAGGGGGCCGACGAGCAGTACTTC. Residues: CASRRQGADEQYF.

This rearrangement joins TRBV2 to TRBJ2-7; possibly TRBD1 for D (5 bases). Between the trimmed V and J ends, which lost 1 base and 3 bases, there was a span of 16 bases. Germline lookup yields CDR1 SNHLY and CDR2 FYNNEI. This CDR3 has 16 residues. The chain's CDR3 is CASSEGGQGSSYEQYF. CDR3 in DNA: TGTGCCAGCAGTGAAGGGGGCCAGGGATCGAGCTACGAGCAGTACTTC.

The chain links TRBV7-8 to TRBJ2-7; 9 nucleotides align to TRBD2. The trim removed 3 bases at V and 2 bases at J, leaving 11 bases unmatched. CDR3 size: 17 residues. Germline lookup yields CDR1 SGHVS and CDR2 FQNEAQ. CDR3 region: CASSLRAGGPGTYEQYF. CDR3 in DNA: TGTGCCAGCAGCTTGAGGGCGGGAGGGCCGGGGACCTACGAGCAGTACTTC.

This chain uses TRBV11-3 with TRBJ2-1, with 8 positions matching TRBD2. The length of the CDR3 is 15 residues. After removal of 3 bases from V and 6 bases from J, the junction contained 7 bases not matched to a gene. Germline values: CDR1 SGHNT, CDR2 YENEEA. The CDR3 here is CASSFAGTSVNEQFF. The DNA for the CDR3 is TGTGCCAGCAGCTTTGCCGGGACTAGTGTCAATGAGCAGTTCTTC.

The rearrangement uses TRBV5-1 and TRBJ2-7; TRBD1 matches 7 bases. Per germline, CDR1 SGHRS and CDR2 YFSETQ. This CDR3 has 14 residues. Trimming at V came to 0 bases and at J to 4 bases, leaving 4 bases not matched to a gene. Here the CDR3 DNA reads TGCGCCAGCAGCTTGGGTGACAGGGCGTACGAGCAGTACTTC. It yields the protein CASSLGDRAYEQYF.

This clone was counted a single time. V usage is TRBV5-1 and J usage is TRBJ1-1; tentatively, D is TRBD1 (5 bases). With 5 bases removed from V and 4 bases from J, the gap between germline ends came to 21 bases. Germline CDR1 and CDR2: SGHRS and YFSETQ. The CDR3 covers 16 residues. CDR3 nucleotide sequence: TGCGCCAGCAGACCGAGGGGCAGGGAAATTGGCACTGAAGCTTTCTTT. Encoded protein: CASRPRGREIGTEAFF. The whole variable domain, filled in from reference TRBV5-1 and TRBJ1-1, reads KAGVTQTPRYLIKTRGQQVTLSCSPISGHRSVSWYQQTPGQGLQFLFEYFSETQRNKGNFPGRFSGRQFSNSRSEMNVSTLELGDSALYLCASRPRGREIGTEAFFGQGTRLTVV.

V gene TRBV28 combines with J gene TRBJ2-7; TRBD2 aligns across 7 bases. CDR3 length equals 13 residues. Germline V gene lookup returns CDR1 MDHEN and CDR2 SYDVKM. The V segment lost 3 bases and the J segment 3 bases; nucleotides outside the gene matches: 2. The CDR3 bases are TGTGCCAGCAGTTTCGCGGGGGACTACGAGCAGTACTTC. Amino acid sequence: CASSFAGDYEQYF.

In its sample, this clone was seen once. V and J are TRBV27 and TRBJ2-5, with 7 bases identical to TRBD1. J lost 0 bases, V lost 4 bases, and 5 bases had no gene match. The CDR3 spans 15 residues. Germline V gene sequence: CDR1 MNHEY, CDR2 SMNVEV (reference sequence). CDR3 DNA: TGTGCCAGCAGTTCCGCCCAGGGGGACCAAGAGACCCAGTACTTC. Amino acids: CASSSAQGDQETQYF.

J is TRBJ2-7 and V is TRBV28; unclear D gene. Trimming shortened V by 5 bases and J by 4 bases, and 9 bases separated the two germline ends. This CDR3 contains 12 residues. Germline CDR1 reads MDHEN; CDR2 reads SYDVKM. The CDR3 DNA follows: TGTGCCAGCAGTCTCTCATATTACGAGCAGTACTTC. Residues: CASSLSYYEQYF.

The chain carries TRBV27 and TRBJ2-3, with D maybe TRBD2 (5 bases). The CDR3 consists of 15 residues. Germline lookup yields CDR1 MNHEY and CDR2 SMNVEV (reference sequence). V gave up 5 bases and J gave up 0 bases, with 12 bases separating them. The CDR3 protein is CASSPGLTSTDTQYF. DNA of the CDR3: TGTGCCAGCAGTCCCGGACTGACGAGCACAGATACGCAGTATTTT.

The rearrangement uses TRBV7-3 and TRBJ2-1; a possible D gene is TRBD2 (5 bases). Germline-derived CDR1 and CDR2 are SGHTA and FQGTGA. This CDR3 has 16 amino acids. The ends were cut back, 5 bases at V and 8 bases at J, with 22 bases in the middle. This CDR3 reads CASSPTGVAGEYEQFF. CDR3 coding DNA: TGTGCCAGCAGCCCCACCGGGGTAGCCGGGGAATATGAGCAGTTCTTC.

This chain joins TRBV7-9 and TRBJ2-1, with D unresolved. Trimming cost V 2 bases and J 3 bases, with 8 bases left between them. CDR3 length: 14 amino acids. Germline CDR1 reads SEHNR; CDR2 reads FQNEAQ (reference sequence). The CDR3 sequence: CASSLLADYNEQFF. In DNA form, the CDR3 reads TGTGCCAGCAGCTTATTGGCGGACTACAATGAGCAGTTCTTC.

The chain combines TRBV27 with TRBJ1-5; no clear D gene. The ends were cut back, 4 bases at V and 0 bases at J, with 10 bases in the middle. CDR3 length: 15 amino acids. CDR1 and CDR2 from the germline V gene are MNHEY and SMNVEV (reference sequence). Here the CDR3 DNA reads TGTGCCAGCAGTTCCCGGGTCGATAGCAATCAGCCCCAGCATTTT. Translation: CASSSRVDSNQPQHF.